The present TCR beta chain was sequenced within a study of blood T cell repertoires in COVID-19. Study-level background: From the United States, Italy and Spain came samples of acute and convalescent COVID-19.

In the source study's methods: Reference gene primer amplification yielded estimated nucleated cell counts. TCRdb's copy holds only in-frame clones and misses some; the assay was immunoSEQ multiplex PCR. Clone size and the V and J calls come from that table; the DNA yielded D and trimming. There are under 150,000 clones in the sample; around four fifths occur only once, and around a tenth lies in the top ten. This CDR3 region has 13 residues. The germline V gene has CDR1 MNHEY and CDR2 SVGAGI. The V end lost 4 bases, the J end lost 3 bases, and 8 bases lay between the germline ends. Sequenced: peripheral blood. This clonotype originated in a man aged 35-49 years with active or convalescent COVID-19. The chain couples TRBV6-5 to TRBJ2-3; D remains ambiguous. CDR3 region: CASSLPGTDTQYF. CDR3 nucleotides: TGTGCCAGCAGTTTGCCCGGGACAGATACGCAGTATTTT.